This TCR beta chain came from a study of cytomegalovirus exposure and HLA in healthy donors. The PCR ran on 60 Vbeta and 13 Jbeta primers. Profiled with immunoSEQ multiplex PCR; TCRdb holds only in-frame clones, not every one. The table lists about 120,000 clones, 76% of them singletons. The receptor was isolated from a man in his fifties or sixties in good health and CMV-seropositive. The material sequenced was PBMCs.

The DNA for the CDR3 is TGTGCCAGCGGGCGGGGGGGCCCCACAGATACGCAGTATTTT. It yields the protein CASGRGGPTDTQYF. The V call is TRBV2, the J call TRBJ2-3, with 9 nucleotides matching TRBD2. The CDR3 contains 14 residues. V lost 8 bases to trimming and J lost 2 bases; unmatched junction nucleotides: 5. Germline assignment: CDR1 SNHLY and CDR2 FYNNEI. The whole variable domain, remainder taken from reference TRBV2 and TRBJ2-3, is EPEVTQTPSHQVTQMGQEVILRCVPISNHLYFYWYRQILGQKVEFLVSFYNNEISEKSEIFDDQFSVERPDGSNFTLKIRSTKLEDSAMYFCASGRGGPTDTQYFGPGTRLTVL.